This TCR beta chain was observed in a study of blood T cell repertoires in COVID-19. Participant reports of clinical history set cohort assignment. CDR1 and CDR2 from the germline V gene are LNHNV and YYDKDF (reference sequence). Trimming shortened V by 1 base and J by 7 bases, and 17 bases separated the two germline ends. The CDR3 runs 16 residues. The method was immunoSEQ multiplex PCR; TCRdb's version includes in-frame clones alone and lacks a portion of them. The table shows hundreds of thousands of clones, with approximately 90% occurring only once. This chain links TRBV15 with TRBJ1-5; D not certain. The sample consisted of PBMCs or T cells enriched from blood (not recorded which). The TCR was taken from a woman aged 40-49 years who had recovered from COVID-19. The CDR3 region is CATSRGSARGGQPQHF. CDR3 DNA sequence: TGTGCCACCAGCAGAGGGTCCGCCAGAGGAGGGCAGCCCCAGCATTTT.